This T cell receptor (beta chain) came from a study of cytomegalovirus exposure and HLA in healthy donors. Here immunoSEQ multiplex PCR was the method, and the copy in TCRdb shows in-frame clones only, minus some. The sample carries fewer than 140,000 clones, around 89% recorded once. CDR3 size: 18 residues. V was pared by 9 bases and J by 0 bases, with 11 bases of the junction left unmatched. Germline CDR1 reads ENHRY; CDR2 reads SYGVKD. This clonotype was sampled from a woman aged 18 to 35 in good health and CMV-seropositive. J is TRBJ2-1 and V is TRBV10-3; 13 bases fit TRBD2. Material: PBMCs. Here the CDR3 DNA reads TGTGCCATAAGGACTAGCGGGGGTACCGTCCGCTCCTACAATGAGCAGTTCTTC. This sequence encodes CAIRTSGGTVRSYNEQFF.